Given below is one TCR beta chain in context. The antigen is not known. This specimen comes from a study of cytomegalovirus exposure and HLA in healthy donors. V was pared by 6 bases and J by 10 bases, with 11 bases of the junction left unmatched. The CDR3 has 13 amino acids. Germline V CDR1 and CDR2: MNHEY, SMNVEV (reference sequence). Healthy bone marrow donors formed the donor group. Study findings and constraints: At a 0.05 false discovery rate, a later analysis found roughly 17,000 TCR beta sequences to be associated with HLA alleles.

This PCR relied on a set of 60 Vbeta primers and 13 Jbeta primers. Clones were sequenced by immunoSEQ multiplex PCR, and TCRdb holds only the in-frame ones, with some missing. This repertoire includes tens of thousands of clones. What was sequenced was PBMCs. This chain connects TRBV27 to TRBJ2-7, with 8 bases lining up with TRBD1. This sequence originates from a woman aged 60-75 years in good health and CMV-seronegative. CDR3 residues: CASRPSGQELQYF. The CDR3 nucleotides read TGTGCCAGCAGACCTTCGGGACAGGAACTACAGTACTTC.